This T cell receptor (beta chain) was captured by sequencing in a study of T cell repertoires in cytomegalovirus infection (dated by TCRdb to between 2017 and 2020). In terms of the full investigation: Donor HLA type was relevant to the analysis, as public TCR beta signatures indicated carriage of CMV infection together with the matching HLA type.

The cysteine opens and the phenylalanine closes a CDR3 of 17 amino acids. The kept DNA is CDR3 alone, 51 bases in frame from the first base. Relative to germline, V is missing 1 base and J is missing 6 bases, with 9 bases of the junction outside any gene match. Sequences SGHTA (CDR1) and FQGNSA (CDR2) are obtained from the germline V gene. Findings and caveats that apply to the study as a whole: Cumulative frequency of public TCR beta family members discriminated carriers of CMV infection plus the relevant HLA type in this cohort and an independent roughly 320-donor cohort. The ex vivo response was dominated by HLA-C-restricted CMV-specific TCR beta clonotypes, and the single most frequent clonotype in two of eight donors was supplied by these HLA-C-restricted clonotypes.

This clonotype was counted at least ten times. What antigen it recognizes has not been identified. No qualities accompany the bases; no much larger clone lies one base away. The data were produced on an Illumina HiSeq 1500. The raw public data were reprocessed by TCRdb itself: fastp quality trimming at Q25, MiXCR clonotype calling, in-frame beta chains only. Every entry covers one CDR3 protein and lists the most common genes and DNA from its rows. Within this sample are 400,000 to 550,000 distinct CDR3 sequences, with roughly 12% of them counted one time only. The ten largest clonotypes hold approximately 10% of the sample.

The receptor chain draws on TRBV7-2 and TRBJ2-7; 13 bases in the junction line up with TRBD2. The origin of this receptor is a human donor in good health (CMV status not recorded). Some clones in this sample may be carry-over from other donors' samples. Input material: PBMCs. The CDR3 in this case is CASSLVPLRTSGSEQYF. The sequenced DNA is TGTGCCAGCAGCTTAGTCCCCCTCCGGACTAGCGGGAGCGAGCAGTACTTC.